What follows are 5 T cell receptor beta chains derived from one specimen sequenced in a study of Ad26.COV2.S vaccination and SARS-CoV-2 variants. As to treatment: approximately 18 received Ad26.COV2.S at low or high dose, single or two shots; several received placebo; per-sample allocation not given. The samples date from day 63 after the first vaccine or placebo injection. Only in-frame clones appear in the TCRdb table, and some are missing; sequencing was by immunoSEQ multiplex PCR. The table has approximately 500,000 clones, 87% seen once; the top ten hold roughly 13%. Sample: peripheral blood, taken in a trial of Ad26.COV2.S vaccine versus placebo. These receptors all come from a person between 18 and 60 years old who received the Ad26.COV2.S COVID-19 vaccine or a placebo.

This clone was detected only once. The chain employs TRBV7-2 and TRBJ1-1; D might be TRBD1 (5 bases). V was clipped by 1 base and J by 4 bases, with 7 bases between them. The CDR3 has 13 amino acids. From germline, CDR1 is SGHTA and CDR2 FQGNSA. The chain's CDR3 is CASSLVGATEAFF. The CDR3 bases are TGTGCCAGCAGCTTAGTCGGGGCCACTGAAGCTTTCTTT. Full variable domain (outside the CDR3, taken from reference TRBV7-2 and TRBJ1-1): GAGVSQSPSNKVTEKGKDVELRCDPISGHTALYWYRQSLGQGLEFLIYFQGNSAPDKSGLPSDRFSAERTGGSVSTLTIQRTQQEDSAVYLCASSLVGATEAFFGQGTRLTVV.

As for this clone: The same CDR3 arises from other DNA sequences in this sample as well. CDR3 sequence reads: CASSQGPNQPQHF. The CDR3 DNA reads as TGTGCCAGCAGCCAAGGGCCGAATCAGCCCCAGCATTTT. J is TRBJ1-5 and V is TRBV5-6; no reliable D call. V was trimmed by 4 bases and J by 4 bases, leaving 9 bases between them. CDR1 and CDR2 (germline): SGHDT, YYEEEE. The CDR3 loop spans 13 amino acids.

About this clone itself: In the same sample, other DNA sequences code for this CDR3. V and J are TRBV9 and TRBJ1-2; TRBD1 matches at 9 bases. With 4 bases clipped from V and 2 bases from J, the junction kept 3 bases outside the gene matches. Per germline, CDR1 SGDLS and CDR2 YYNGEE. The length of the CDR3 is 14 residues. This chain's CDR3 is CASSPGQGNYGYTF. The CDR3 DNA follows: TGTGCCAGCAGCCCCGGACAGGGGAACTATGGCTACACCTTC.

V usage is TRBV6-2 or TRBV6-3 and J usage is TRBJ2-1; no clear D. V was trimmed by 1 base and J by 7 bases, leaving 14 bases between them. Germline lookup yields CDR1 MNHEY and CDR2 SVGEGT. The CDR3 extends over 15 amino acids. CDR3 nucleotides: TGTGCCAGCAGTTACTTTTCGGACGGCGCGAATGAGCAGTTCTTC. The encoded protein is CASSYFSDGANEQFF.

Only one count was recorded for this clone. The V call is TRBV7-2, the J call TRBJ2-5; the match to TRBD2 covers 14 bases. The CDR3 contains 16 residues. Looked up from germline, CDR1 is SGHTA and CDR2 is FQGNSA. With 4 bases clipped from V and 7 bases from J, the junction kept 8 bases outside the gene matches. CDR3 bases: TGTGCCAGCAGCTCGGGACTAGCGGGAGCTTTTGGGACCCAGTACTTC. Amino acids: CASSSGLAGAFGTQYF.